Listed below are T cell receptor beta chains from one sample, sequenced in a study of control samples from healthy donors and cancer patients. The protocol was immunoSEQ multiplex PCR, while the TCRdb copy is restricted to in-frame clones and leaves out a portion. The repertoire holds approximately 41,000 clones, with around 94% as singletons. Sequenced input: blood. These receptors were collected from a man in his sixties in good health. Each CDR3 is given without its conserved first and last residue. Expanded clones are given a class, and other clones once, few, many or no size at all.

V gene | clone size | CDR3 protein
TRBV6-5 | once | ASNREFLTGELF
TRBV27 | NA | ASSFYSTDTQY
TRBV18 | NA | ASSSTGLGEQY
TRBV18 | NA | ASSPAQGRGPYNEQF
TRBV2 | NA | ASRADSGAEAF
TRBV7-8 | NA | ASSLVYGQGLYT
TRBV6-5 | NA | ASRLNSNNSPLH
TRBV28 | NA | ASSTEPQTTEQY
TRBV6-4 | once | ASSEFRDRYNQPQH
TRBV7-8 | NA | ASSFTEETQY
TRBV6-5 | NA | ASKVSSVEQY
TRBV7-9 | NA | ASSFGSNTEAF
TRBV19 | NA | ASSMQTGPYNEQF
TRBV9 | NA | ASSARTGQSGEAF
TRBV18 | NA | ASSHETGAYTEAF
TRBV6-2/TRBV6-3 | NA | ASSYFTGGTDTQY
TRBV28 | once | ASSPGQGWTEAF